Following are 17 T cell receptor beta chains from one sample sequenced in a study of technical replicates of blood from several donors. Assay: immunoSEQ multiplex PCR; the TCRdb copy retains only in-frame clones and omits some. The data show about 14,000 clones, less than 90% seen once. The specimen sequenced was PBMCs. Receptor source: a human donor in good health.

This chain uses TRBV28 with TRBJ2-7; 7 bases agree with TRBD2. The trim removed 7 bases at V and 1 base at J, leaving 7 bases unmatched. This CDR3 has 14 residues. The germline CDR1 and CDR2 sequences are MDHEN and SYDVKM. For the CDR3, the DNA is TGTGCCAGCATGGAAGCGGGGATATCCTACGAGCAGTACTTC. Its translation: CASMEAGISYEQYF.

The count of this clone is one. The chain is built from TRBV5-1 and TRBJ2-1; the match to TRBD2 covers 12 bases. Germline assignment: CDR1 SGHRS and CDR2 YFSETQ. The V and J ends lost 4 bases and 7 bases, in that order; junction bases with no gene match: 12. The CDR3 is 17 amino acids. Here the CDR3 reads CASSPGTSGSWWNEQFF. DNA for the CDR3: TGCGCCAGCAGCCCGGGGACTAGCGGGTCCTGGTGGAATGAGCAGTTCTTC.

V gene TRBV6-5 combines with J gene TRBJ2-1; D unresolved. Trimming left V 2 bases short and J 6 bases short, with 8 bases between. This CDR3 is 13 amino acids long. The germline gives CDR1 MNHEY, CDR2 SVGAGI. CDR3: CASSYTYSNEQFF. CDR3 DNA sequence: TGTGCCAGCAGTTACACCTACAGCAATGAGCAGTTCTTC.

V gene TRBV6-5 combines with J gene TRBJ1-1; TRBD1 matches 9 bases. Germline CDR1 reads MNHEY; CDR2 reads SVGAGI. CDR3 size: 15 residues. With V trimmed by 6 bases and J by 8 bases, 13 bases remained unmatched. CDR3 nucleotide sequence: TGTGCCAGCAGGGCATCCGGGACAGGGTCTCGGGAAGCTTTCTTT. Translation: CASRASGTGSREAFF.

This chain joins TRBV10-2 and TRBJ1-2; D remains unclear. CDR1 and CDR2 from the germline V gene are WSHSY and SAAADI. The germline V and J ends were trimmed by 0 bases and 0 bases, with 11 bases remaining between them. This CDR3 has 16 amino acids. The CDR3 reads CASSESVGSTNYGYTF. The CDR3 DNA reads TGCGCCAGCAGTGAGTCGGTGGGCAGTACTAACTATGGCTACACCTTC.

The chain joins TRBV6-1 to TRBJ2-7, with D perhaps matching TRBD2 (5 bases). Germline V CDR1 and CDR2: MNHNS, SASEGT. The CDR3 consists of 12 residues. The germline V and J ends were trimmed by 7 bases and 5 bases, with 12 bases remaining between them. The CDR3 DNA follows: TGTGCCAGCACCATAACTAGTGACGAGCAGTACTTC. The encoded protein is CASTITSDEQYF.

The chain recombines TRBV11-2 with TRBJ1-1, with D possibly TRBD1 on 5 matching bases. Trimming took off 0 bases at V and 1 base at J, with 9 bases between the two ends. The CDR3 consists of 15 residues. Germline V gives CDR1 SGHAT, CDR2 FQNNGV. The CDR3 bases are TGTGCCAGCAGCTTAGAGTGGACACCGAACACTGAAGCTTTCTTT. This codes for CASSLEWTPNTEAFF.

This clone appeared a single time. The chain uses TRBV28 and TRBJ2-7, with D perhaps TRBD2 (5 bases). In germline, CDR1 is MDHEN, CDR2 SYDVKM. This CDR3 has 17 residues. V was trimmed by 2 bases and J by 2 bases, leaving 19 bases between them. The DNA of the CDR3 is TGTGCCAGCAGTTTACCGCCTTCGGTGACTACCACCTACGAGCAGTACTTC. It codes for CASSLPPSVTTTYEQYF.

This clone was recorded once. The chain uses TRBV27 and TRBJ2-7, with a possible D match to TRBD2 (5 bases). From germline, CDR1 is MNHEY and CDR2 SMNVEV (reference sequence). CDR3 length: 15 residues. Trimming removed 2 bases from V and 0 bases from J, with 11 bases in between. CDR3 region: CASSLEGGFSYEQYF. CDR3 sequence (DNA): TGTGCCAGCAGTTTAGAGGGCGGATTCTCCTACGAGCAGTACTTC.

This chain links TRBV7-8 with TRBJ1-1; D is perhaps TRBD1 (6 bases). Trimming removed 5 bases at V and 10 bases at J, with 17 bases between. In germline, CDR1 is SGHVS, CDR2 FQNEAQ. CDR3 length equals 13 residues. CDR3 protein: CASSPRTERRAFF. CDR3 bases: TGTGCCAGCAGCCCTCGGACAGAACGCCGAGCTTTCTTT.

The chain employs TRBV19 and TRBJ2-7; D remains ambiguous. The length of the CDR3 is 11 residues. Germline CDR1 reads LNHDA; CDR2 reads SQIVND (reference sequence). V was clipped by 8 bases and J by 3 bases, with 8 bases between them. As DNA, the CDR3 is TGTGCCAGTGCCATCGGCTACGAGCAGTACTTC. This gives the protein CASAIGYEQYF.

The CDR3 region has the DNA TGTGCCAGCAGTTCGAGGGGGGAGACCCAGTACTTC. This encodes CASSSRGETQYF. The chain has TRBV6-5 and TRBJ2-5, with a tentative D call TRBD1 (6 bases). The CDR3 covers 12 residues. V shed 4 bases and J shed 5 bases, with 8 bases lying between them. Looked up from germline, CDR1 is MNHEY and CDR2 is SVGAGI.

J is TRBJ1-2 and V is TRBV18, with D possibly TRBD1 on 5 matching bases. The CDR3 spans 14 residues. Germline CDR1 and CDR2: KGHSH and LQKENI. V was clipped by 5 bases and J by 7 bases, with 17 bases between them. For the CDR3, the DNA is TGTGCCAGCTCAGCCGACAGCCAGGCATCTGGCTACACCTTC. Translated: CASSADSQASGYTF.

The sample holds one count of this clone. This CDR3 is CASREGQGTFYGYTF. CDR3 nucleotides: TGCGCCAGCAGGGAGGGACAGGGTACCTTCTATGGCTACACCTTC. J is TRBJ1-2 and V is TRBV10-2; 9 bases line up with TRBD1. The V gene's germline CDR1 is WSHSY and CDR2 SAAADI. This CDR3 is 15 amino acids long. V was pared by 6 bases and J by 4 bases, with 9 bases of the junction left unmatched.

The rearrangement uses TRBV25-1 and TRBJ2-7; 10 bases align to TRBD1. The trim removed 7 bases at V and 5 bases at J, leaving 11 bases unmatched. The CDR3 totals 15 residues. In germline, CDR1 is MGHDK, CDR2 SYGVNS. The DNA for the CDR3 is TGTGCCAGCAATGGGGGGACAGGGGTTTATCACGAGCAGTACTTC. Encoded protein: CASNGGTGVYHEQYF.

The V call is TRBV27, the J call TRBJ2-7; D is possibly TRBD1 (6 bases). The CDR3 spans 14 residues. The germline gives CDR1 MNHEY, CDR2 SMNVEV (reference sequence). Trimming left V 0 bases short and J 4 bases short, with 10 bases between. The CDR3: CASSLSGALYEQYF. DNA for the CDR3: TGTGCCAGCAGTTTATCGGGGGCCCTATACGAGCAGTACTTC.

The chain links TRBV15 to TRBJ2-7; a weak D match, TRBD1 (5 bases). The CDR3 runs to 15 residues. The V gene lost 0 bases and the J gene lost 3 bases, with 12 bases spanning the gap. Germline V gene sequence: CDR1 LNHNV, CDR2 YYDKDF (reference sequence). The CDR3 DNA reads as TGTGCCACCAGCAGAGATGGGCGGACAAACTACGAGCAGTACTTC. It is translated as CATSRDGRTNYEQYF.